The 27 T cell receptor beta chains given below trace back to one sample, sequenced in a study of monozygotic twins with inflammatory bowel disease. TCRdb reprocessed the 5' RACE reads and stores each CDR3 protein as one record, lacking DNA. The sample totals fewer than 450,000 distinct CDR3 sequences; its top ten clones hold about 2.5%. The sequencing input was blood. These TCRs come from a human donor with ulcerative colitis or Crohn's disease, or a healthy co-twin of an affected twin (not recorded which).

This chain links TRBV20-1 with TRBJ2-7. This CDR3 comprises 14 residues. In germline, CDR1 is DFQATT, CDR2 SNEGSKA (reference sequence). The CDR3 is CSARDTTKTYEQYF.

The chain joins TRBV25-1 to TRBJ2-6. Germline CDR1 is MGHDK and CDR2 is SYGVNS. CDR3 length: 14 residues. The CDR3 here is CASSEHSGANVLTF.

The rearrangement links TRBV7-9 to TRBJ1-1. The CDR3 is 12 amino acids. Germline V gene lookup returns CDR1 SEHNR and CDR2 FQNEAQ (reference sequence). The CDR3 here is CASSPGGAGAFF.

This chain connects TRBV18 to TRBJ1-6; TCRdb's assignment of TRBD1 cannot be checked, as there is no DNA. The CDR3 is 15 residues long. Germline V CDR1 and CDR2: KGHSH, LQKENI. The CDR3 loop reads CASSPPAGHNSPLHF.

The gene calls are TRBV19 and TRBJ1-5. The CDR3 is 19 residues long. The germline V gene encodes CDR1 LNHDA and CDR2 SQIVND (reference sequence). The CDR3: CASSPSARRMRDKGQPQHF.

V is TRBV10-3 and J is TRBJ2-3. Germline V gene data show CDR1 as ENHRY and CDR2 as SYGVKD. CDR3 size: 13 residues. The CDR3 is CAINAASTDTQYF.

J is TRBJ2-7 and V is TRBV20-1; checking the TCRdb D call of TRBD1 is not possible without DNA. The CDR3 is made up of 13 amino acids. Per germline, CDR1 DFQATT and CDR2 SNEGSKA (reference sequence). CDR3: CSAPHASTYEQYF.

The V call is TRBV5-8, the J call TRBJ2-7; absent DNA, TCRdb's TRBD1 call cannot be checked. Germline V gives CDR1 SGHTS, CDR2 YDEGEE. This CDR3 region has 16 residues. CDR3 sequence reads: CASSPDSPAAGYEQYF.

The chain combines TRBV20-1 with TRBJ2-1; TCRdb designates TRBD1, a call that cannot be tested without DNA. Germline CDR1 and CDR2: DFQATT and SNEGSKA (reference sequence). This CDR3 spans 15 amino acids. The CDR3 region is CSAPSRDRGYNEQFF.

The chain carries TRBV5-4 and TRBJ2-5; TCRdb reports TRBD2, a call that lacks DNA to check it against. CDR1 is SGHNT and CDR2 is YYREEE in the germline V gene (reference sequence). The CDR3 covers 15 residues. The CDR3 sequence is CASSLDSGLIETQYF. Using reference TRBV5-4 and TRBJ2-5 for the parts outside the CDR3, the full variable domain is ETGVTQSPTHLIKTRGQQVTLRCSSQSGHNTVSWYQQALGQGPQFIFQYYREEENGRGNFPPRFSGLQFPNYSSELNVNALELDDSALYLCASSLDSGLIETQYFGPGTRLLVL.

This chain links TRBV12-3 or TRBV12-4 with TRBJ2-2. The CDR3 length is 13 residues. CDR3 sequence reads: CASSSGSTGELFF.

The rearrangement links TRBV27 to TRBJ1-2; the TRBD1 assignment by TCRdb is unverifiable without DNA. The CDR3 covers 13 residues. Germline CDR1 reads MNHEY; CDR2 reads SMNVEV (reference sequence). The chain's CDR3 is CASSLDRAHGYTF.

The CDR3 sequence: CASSYSEGGEAFF. V usage is TRBV6-5 and J usage is TRBJ1-1; TCRdb calls TRBD1, which cannot be checked without DNA. CDR3 length: 13 residues. CDR1 and CDR2 (germline): MNHEY, SVGAGI.

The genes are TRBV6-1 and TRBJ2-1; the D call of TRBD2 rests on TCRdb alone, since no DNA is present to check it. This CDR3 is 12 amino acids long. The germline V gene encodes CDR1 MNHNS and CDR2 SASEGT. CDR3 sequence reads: CASGLNFNEQFF.

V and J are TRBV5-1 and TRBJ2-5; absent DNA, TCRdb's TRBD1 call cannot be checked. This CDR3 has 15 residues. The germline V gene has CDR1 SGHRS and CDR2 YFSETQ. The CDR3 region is CASSAGIGGEETQYF.

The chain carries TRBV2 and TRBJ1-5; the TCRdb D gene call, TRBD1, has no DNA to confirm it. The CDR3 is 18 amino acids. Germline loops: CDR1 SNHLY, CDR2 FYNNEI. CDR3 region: CASSEGQGRYFSNQPQHF.

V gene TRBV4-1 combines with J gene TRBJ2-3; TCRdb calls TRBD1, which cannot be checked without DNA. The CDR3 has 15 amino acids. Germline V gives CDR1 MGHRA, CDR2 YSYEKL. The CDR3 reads CASSRTGQTTDTQYF.

CDR3 sequence reads: CASSTHDRDLNSPLHF. This chain connects TRBV4-3 to TRBJ1-6; TCRdb's assignment of TRBD1 cannot be checked, as there is no DNA. CDR1 is LGHNA, CDR2 YSLEER, per germline. The CDR3 runs 16 residues.

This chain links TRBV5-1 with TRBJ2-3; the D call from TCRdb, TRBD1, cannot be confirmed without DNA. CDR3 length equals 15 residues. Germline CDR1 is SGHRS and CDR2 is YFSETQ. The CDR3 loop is CASSLDGTTSDTQYF.

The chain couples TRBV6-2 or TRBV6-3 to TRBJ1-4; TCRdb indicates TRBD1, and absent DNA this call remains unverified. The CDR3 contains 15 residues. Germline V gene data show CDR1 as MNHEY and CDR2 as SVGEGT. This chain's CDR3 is CASSYERDGNEKLFF.

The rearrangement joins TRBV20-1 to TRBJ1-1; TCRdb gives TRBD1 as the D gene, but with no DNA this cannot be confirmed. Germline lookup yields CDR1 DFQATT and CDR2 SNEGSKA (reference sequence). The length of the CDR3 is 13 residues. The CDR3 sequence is CSAAQGVNTEAFF.

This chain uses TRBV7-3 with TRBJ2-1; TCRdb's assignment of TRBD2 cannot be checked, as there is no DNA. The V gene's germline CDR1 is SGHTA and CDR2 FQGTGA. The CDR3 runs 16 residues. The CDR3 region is CASSSVGTSGFNEQFF.

The CDR3 loop reads CASSLTSGRDEQFF. The chain has TRBV7-3 and TRBJ2-1; lacking DNA, the TRBD2 call made by TCRdb goes unchecked. The CDR3 is 14 amino acids. The V gene's germline CDR1 is SGHTA and CDR2 FQGTGA.

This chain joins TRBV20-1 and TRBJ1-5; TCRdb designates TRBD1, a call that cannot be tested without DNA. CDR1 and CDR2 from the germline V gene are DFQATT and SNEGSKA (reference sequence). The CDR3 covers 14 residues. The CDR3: CSAPLTGVNQPQHF.

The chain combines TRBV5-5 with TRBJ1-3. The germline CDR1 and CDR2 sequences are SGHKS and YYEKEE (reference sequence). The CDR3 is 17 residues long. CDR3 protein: CASSLDWRGLTGNTIYF.

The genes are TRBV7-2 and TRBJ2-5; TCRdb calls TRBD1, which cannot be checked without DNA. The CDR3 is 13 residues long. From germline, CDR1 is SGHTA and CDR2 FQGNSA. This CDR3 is CASSFDRGETQYF. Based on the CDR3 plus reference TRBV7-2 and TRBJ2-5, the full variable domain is GAGVSQSPSNKVTEKGKDVELRCDPISGHTALYWYRQSLGQGLEFLIYFQGNSAPDKSGLPSDRFSAERTGGSVSTLTIQRTQQEDSAVYLCASSFDRGETQYFGPGTRLLVL.

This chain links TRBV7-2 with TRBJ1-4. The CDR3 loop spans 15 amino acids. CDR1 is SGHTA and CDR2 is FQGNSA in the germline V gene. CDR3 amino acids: CASSLVGGQYEKLFF.